Below are 2 T cell receptor beta chains sequenced from a single sample in a study of blood T cell repertoires in COVID-19. The repertoire was sequenced with immunoSEQ multiplex PCR; TCRdb's copy has only in-frame clones and lacks some. The sample contains fewer than 50,000 clones, roughly nine tenths of which appear only once. The sequencing sample was made of peripheral blood. The origin of the receptors is a human donor in a cohort sampled during active COVID-19.

This clone showed up just once. The genes are TRBV19 and TRBJ2-5, with 7 positions matching TRBD2. CDR1 and CDR2 from the germline V gene are LNHDA and SQIVND (reference sequence). V dropped 5 bases and J dropped 5; count of bases not matched to a gene: 8. This CDR3 region has 14 residues. In DNA, the CDR3 is TGTGCCAGTAGTCTTGGCGGGAGAGGCGAGACCCAGTACTTC. Residues: CASSLGGRGETQYF.

This chain links TRBV27 with TRBJ1-2; 9 bases line up with TRBD1. CDR1 and CDR2 from the germline V gene are MNHEY and SMNVEV (reference sequence). The CDR3 is 15 residues long. Germline trimming cut 4 bases from V and 2 bases from J; bases unmatched to any gene: 5. The CDR3 protein is CASSSPGQGNYGYTF. CDR3 DNA sequence: TGTGCCAGCAGTTCCCCGGGACAGGGAAACTATGGCTACACCTTC.